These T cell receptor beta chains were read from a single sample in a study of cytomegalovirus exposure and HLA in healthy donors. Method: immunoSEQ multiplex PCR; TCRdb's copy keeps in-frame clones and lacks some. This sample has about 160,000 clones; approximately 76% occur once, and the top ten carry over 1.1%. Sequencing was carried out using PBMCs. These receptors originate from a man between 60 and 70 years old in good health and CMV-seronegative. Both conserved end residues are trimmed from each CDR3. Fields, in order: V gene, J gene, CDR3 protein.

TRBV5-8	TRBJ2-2	ASSLYRGRLF
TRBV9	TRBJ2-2	ASRRTGSGRMAGELF
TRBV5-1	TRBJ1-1	ASSLEARLAGTEAF
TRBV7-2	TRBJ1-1	ASSLGGDWDTEAF
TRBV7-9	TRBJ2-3	ASSNPVVGGGPQY
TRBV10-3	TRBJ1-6	AISTGTGRNSPLH
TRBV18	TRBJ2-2	ASSRLNTGELF
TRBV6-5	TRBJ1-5	ASSYSWEGGQPQH
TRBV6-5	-	ASRMGRLLTYEQY
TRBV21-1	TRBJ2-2	ASSKETGGNTGELF
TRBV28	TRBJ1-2	ASGTLNYGYT
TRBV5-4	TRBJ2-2	ASTLKTGPTGELF
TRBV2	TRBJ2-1	ASSERTPPGNEQF
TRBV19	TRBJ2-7	ASSIPGGVGEQY
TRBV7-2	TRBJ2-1	ASSSLGQGVGEQF
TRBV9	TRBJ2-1	ASSAGQSSYNEQF
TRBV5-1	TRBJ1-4	ASSSRDRDTNEKLF
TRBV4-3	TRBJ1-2	ASSQNRQGSNYGYT
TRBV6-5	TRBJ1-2	ASSLAVGNYGYT
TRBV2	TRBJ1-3	ASSGGTVGGNTIY
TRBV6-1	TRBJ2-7	ASRTTGFRYEQY
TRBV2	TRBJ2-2	ASRPTSGSIGELF
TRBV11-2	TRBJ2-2	ASSLDRLAVTGELF
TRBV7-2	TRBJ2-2	ASSLRTGGSTGELF
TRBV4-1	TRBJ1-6	ASSPYRDSNSPLH
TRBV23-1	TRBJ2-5	ASYGETQY
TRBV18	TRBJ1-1	ASSQRTGPNTEAF
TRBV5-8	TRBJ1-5	ASSLGTVLQPQH
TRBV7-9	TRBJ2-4	ASSSTGGEGNIQY
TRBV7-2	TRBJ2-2	ASSPSMASANTGELF
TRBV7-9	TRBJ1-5	SSSSMDRGVGQPQH
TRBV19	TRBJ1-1	ASKRQGNTEAF
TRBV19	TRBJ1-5	ASSQQVSNQPQH
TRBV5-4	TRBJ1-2	ASSLRGGVMDGYT
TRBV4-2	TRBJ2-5	ASSDRLAGEETQY
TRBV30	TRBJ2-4	AWPVAGSLAKNIQY
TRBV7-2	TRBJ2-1	ASTLESQREGRYEQF
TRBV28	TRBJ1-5	ASSLGRGRGDQPQH
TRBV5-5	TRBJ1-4	ASSLTRLGQGGEKLF
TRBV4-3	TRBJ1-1	ASSQNYNTEAF
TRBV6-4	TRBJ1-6	ASRIEASSYNSPLH
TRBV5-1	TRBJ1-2	ASSSGIPAGHGYT
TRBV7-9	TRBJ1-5	ASSPGGSNQPQH
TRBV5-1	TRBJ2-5	ASSFGGQETQY
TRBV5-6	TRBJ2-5	ASSPRTGGYQETQY
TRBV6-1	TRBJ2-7	ASSTGTGNYEQY
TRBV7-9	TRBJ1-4	ASSLARGINEKLF
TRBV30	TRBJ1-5	AWSGKQGSSNQPQH
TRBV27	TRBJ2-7	ASSTLDRVVSYEQY
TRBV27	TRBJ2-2	ASSSPTGASTHTGELF
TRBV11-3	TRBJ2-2	ASSQSTDTGELF
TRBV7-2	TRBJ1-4	ASSFPLIRSSLMELF
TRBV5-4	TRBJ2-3	ASSLRLAGAADTQY
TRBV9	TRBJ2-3	ASSVVGGTDTQY
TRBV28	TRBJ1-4	ASSLWDSNPTNEKLF
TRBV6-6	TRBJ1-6	ASSYLGTVNSPLH
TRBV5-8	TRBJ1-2	ASILTGGPNYGYT